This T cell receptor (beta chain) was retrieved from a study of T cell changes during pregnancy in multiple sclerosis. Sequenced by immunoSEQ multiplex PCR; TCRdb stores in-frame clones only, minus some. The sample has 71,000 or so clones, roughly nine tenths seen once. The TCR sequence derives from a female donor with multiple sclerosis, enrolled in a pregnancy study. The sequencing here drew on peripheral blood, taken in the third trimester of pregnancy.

CDR3 bases: TGTGCCGTTTCCCTGGAGAGATCCTACGAGCAGTACTTC. Residues: CAVSLERSYEQYF. This rearrangement joins TRBV6-1 to TRBJ2-7, with unresolved D. This CDR3 is 13 amino acids long. Between the trimmed V and J ends, which lost 11 bases and 1 base, there was a span of 15 bases. CDR1 is MNHNS, CDR2 SASEGT, per germline.